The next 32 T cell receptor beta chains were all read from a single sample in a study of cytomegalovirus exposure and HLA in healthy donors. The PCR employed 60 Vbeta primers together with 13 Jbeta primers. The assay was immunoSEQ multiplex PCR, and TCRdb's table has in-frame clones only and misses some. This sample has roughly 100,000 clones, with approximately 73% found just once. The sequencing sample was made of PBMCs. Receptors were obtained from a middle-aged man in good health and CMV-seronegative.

CDR3 protein: CATSRGGDRGVNQPQHF. The CDR3 bases are TGTGCCACCAGCAGAGGAGGGGACAGGGGGGTCAATCAGCCCCAGCATTTT. The chain combines TRBV15 with TRBJ1-5; 11 bases agree with TRBD1. V dropped 1 base and J dropped 3; count of bases not matched to a gene: 5. This CDR3 is built from 17 residues. Germline CDR1 reads LNHNV; CDR2 reads YYDKDF (reference sequence).

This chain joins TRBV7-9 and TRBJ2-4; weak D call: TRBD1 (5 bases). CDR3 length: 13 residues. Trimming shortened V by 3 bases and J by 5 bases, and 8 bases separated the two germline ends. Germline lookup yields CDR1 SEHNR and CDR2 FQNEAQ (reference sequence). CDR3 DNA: TGTGCCAGCAGCTTTAAAGGGGAAAACATTCAGTACTTC. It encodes CASSFKGENIQYF.

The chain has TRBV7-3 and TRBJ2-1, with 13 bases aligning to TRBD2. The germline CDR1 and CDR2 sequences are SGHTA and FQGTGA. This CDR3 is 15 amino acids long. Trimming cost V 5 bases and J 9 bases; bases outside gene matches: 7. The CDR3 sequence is CASSQLAGGSGEQFF. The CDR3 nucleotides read TGTGCCAGCAGCCAACTAGCGGGGGGGTCGGGTGAGCAGTTCTTC.

The CDR3 coding sequence is TGTGCCAGCAGTTCCCTCCTAGCGGGGGCTCCCACAGATACGCAGTATTTT. Protein: CASSSLLAGAPTDTQYF. This chain joins TRBV28 and TRBJ2-3, with TRBD2 matching 10 bases. CDR3 length equals 17 residues. In germline, CDR1 is MDHEN, CDR2 SYDVKM. V shed 4 bases and J 2 bases; nucleotides not matched to a gene: 9.

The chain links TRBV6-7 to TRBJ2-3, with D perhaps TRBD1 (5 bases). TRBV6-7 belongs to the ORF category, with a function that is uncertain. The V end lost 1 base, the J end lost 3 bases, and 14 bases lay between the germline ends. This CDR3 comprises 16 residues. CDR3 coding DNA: TGTGCCAGCAGTTACTGGGGCATCATCGGGACAGATACGCAGTATTTT. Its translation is CASSYWGIIGTDTQYF.

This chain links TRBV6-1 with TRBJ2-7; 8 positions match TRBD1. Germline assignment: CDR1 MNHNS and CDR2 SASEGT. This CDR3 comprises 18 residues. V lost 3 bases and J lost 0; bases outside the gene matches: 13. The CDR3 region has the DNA TGTGCCAGCAGTGACGGGGACAGGTTTAGCGGAAGCTCCTACGAGCAGTACTTC. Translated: CASSDGDRFSGSSYEQYF.

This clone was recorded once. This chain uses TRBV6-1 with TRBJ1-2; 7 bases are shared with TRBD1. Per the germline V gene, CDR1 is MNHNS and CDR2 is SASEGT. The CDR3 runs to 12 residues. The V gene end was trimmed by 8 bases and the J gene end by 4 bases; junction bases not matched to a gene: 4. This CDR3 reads CASLGQPYGYTF. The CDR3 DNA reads TGTGCCAGCCTGGGACAGCCCTATGGCTACACCTTC.

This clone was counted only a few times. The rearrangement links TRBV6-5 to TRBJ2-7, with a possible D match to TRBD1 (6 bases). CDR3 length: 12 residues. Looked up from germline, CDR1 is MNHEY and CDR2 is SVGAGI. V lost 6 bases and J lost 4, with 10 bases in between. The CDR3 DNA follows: TGTGCCAGCAGCCTTACAGGGTACGAGCAGTACTTC. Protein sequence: CASSLTGYEQYF.

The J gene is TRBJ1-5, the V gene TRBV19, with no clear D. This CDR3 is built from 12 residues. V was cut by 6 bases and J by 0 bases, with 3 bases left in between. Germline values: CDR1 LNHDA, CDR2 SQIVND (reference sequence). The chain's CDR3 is CASRYSNQPQHF. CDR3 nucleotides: TGTGCCAGTAGGTATAGCAATCAGCCCCAGCATTTT.

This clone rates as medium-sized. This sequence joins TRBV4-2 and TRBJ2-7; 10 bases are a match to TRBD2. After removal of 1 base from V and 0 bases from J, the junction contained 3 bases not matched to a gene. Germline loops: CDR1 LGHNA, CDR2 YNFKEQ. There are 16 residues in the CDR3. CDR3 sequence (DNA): TGTGCCAGCAGCCAAGTAACTAGCGGGGTCTCCTACGAGCAGTACTTC. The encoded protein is CASSQVTSGVSYEQYF.

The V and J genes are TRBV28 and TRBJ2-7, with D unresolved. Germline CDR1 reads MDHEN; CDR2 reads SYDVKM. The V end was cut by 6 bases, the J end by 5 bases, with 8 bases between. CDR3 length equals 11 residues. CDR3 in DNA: TGTGCCAGCAGAGACCAGGACGAGCAGTACTTC. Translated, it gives CASRDQDEQYF.

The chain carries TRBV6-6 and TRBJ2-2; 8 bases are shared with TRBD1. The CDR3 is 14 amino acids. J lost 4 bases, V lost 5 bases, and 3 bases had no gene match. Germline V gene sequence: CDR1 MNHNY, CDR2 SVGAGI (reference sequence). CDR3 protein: CASSDTGGTGELFF. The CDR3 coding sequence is TGTGCCAGCAGTGACACAGGGGGCACCGGGGAGCTGTTTTTT.

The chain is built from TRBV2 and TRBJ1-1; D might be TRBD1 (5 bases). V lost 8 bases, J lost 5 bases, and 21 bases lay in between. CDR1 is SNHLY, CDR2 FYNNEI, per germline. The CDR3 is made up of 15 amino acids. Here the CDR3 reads CASSNQGLSVTEAFF. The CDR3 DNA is TGTGCCAGCTCCAACCAGGGTTTAAGTGTAACTGAAGCTTTCTTT.

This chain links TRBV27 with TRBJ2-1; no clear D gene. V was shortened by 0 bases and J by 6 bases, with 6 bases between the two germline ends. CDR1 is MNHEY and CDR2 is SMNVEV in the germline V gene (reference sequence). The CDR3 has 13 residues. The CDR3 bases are TGTGCCAGCAGTTTATCCAGAGGCAATGAGCAGTTCTTC. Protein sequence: CASSLSRGNEQFF.

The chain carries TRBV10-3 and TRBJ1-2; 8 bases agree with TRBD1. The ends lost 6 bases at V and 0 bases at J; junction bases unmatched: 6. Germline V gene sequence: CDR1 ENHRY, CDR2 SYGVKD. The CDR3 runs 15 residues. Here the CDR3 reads CAISGQGGPNYGYTF. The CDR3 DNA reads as TGTGCCATCAGCGGACAGGGAGGACCTAACTATGGCTACACCTTC.

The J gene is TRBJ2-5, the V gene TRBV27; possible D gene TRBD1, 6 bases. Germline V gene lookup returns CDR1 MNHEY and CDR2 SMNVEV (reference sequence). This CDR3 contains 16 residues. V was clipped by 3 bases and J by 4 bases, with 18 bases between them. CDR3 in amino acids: CASSFQQGYLPETQYF. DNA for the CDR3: TGTGCCAGCAGTTTCCAACAGGGATACCTTCCAGAGACCCAGTACTTC.

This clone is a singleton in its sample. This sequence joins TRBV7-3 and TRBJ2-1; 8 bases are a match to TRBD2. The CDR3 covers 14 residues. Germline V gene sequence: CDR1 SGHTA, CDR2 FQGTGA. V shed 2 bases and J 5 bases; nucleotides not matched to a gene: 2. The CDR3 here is CASSLAGGDNEQFF. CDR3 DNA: TGTGCCAGCAGCTTAGCGGGGGGCGACAATGAGCAGTTCTTC.

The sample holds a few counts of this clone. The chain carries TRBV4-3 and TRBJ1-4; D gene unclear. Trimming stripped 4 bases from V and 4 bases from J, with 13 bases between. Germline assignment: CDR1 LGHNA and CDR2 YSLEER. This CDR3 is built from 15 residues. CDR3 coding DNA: TGCGCCAGCAGCCGACTGTCCGGGAGTAATGAAAAACTGTTTTTT. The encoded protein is CASSRLSGSNEKLFF.

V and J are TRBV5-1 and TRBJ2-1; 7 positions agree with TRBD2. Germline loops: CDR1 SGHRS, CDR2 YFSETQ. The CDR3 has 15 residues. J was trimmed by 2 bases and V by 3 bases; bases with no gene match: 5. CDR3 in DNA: TGCGCCAGCAGCTCCTCTCGGGGGGCCTACAATGAGCAGTTCTTC. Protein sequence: CASSSSRGAYNEQFF.

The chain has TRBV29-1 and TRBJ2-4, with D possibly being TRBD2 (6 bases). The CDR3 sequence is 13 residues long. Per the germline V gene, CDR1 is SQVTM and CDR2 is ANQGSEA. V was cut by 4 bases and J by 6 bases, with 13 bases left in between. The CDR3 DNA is TGCAGCGTTGGGTGGGGGGATTCAAACATTCAGTACTTC. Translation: CSVGWGDSNIQYF.

The CDR3 DNA sequence: TGTGCCAGCAGCTTACGTCAGGGGAACGGCGAGCAGTACTTC. Its translation: CASSLRQGNGEQYF. This chain connects TRBV7-9 to TRBJ2-7; tentative D call: TRBD1 (6 bases). V lost 2 bases and J lost 6, with 14 bases in between. The CDR3 totals 14 residues. Per germline, CDR1 SEHNR and CDR2 FQNEAQ (reference sequence).

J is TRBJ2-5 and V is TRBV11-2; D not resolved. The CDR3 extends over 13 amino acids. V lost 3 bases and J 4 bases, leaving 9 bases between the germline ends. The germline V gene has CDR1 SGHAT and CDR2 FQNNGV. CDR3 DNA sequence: TGTGCCAGCAGCTTCCCCCCCGGAGAGACCCAGTACTTC. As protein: CASSFPPGETQYF.

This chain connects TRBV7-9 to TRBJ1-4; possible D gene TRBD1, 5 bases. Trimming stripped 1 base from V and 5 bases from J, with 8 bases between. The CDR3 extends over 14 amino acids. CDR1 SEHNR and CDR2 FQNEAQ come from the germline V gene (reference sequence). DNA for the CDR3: TGTGCCAGCAGCTTAGGTTCAGGGAATGAAAAACTGTTTTTT. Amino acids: CASSLGSGNEKLFF.

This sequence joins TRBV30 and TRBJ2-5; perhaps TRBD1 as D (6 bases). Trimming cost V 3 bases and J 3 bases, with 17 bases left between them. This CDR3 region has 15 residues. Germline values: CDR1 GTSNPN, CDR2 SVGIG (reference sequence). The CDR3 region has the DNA TGTGCCTGGAGCCCAGGGGTTGGCAAAGAAGAGACCCAGTACTTC. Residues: CAWSPGVGKEETQYF.

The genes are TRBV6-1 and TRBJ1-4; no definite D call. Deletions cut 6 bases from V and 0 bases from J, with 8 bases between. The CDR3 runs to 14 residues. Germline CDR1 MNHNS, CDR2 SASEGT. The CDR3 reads CASSYRSTNEKLFF. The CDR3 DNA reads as TGTGCCAGCAGCTACAGATCAACTAATGAAAAACTGTTTTTT.

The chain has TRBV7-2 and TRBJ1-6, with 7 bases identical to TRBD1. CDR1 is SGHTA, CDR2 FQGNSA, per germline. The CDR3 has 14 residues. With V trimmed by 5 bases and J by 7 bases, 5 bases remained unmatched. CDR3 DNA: TGTGCCAGCAGCGTGGACAGGCTCAATTCACCCCTCCACTTT. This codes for CASSVDRLNSPLHF.

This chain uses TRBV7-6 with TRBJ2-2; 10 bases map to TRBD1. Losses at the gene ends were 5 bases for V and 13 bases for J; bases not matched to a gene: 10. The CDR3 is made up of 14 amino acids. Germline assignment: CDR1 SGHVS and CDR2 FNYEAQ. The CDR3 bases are TGTGCCAGCAGCCCCGGGACAGGGGAGATTGGGCTGTTTTTT. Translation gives CASSPGTGEIGLFF. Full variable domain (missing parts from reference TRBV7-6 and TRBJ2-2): GAGVSQSPRYKVTKRGQDVALRCDPISGHVSLYWYRQALGQGPEFLTYFNYEAQQDKSGLPNDRFSAERPEGSISTLTIQRTEQRDSAMYRCASSPGTGEIGLFFGEGSRLTVL.

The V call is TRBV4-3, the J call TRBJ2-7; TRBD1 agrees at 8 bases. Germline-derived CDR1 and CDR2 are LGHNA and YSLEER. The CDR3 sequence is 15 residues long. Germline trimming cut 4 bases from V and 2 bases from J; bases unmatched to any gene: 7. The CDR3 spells CASSRTAGQAYEQYF. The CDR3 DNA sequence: TGCGCCAGCAGCCGTACCGCGGGACAGGCCTACGAGCAGTACTTC.

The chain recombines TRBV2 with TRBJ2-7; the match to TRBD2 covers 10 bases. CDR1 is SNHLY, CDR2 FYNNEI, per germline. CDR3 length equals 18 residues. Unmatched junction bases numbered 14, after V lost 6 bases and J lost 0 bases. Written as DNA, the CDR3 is TGTGCCAGCAGAGACGTCACTCTAGCGGGGGAATCCTCCTACGAGCAGTACTTC. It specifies CASRDVTLAGESSYEQYF.

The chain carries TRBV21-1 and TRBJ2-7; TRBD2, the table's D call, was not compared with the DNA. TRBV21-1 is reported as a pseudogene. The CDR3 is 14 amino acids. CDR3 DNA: TGTGCCAGCAATATGATAGGGAGCACCTACGAGCAGTACTTC. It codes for CASNMIGSTYEQYF.

The CDR3 DNA reads as TGTGCCAGCTCCGACAGGGTCTATGGCTACACCTTC. Translation: CASSDRVYGYTF. The chain couples TRBV18 to TRBJ1-2; 7 nucleotides align to TRBD1. This CDR3 is 12 amino acids long. J was trimmed by 4 bases and V by 6 bases; bases with no gene match: 2. Germline V lookup: CDR1 KGHSH, CDR2 LQKENI.

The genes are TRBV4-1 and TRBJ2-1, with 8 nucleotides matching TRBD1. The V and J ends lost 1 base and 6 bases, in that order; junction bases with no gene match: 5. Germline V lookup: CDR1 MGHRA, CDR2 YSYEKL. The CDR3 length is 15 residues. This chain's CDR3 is CASSQVTGGRNEQFF. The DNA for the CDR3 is TGCGCCAGCAGCCAAGTAACAGGGGGTCGCAATGAGCAGTTCTTC.